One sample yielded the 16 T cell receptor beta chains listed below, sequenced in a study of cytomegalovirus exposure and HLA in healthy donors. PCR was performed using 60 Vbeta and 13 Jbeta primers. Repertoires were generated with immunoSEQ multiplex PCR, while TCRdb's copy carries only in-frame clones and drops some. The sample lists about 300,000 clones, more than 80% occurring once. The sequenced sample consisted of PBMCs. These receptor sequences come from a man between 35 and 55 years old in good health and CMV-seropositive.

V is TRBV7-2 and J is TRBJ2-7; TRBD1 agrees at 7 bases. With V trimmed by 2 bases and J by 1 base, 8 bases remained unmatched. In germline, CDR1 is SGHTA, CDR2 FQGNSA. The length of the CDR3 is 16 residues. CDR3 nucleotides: TGTGCCAGCAGCTTATCAGTGACAGGGAGATCCTACGAGCAGTACTTC. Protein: CASSLSVTGRSYEQYF.

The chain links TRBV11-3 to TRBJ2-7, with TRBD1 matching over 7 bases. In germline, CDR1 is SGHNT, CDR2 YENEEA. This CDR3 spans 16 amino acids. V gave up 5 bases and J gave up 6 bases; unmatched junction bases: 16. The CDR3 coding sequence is TGTGCCAGCAGCCCGGGGTACAACAGGGGCGAGCGCGAGCAGTACTTC. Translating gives CASSPGYNRGEREQYF.

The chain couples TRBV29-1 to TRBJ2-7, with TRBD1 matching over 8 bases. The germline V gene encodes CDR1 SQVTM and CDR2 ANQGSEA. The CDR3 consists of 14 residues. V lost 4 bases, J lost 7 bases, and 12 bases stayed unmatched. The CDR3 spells CSVGYGTGPIEQYF. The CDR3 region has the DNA TGCAGCGTTGGTTACGGGACAGGCCCTATTGAGCAGTACTTC.

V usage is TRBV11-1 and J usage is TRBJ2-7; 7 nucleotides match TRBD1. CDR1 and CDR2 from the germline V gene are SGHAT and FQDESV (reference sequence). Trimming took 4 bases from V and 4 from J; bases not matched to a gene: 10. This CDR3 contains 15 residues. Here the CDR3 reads CASSSAGGLRYEQYF. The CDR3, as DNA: TGTGCCAGCAGCTCCGCAGGGGGTTTAAGGTACGAGCAGTACTTC. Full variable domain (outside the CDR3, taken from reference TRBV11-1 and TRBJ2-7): EAEVAQSPRYKITEKSQAVAFWCDPISGHATLYWYRQILGQGPELLVQFQDESVVDDSQLPKDRFSAERLKGVDSTLKIQPAELGDSAMYLCASSSAGGLRYEQYFGPGTRLTVT.

CDR3 amino acids: CASSTTGAVVAGSFNEQFF. The CDR3 DNA reads TGTGCCAGCAGCACCACAGGGGCGGTGGTCGCGGGTTCGTTCAATGAGCAGTTCTTC. The chain couples TRBV7-2 to TRBJ2-1, with 7 bases lining up with TRBD1. V was clipped by 5 bases and J by 6 bases; unmatched bases: 22. The CDR3 runs to 19 residues. The germline gives CDR1 SGHTA, CDR2 FQGNSA.

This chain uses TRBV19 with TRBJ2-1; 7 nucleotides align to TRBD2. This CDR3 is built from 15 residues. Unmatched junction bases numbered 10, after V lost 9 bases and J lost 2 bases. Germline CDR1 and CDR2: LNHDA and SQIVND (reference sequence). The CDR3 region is CASQDKAGAYNEQFF. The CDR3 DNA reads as TGTGCCAGCCAGGACAAGGCGGGGGCCTACAATGAGCAGTTCTTC.

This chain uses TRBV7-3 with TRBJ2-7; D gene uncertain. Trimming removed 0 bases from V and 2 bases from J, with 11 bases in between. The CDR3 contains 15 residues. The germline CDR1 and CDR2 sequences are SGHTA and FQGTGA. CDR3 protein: CASSLTFKRTYEQYF. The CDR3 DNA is TGTGCCAGCAGCTTAACGTTTAAGAGGACCTACGAGCAGTACTTC.

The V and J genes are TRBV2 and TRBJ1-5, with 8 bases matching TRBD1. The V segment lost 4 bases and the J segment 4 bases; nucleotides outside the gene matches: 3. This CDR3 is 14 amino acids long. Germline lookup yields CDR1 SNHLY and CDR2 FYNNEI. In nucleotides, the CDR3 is TGTGCCAGCAGTGGGACAGGGCGAAATCAGCCCCAGCATTTT. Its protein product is CASSGTGRNQPQHF.

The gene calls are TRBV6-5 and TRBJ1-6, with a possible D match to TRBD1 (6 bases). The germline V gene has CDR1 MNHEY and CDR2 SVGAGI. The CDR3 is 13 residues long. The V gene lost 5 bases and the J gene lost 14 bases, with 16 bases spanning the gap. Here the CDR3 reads CASSRLTGRALHF. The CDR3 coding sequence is TGTGCCAGCAGTCGACTCACAGGGAGAGCCCTCCACTTT.

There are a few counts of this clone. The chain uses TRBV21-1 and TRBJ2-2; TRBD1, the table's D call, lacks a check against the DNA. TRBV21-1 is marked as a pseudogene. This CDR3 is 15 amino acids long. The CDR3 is CASSPSTGRTGELFF. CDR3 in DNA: TGTGCCAGCAGCCCATCGACAGGGCGGACCGGGGAGCTGTTTTTT.

The DNA for the CDR3 is TGTGCCAGCAGTACCGGGACAGGGGGCTCGAGTGAGCAGTTCTTC. Translated: CASSTGTGGSSEQFF. The chain employs TRBV2 and TRBJ2-1, with 12 positions matching TRBD1. The CDR3 sequence is 15 residues long. Germline lookup yields CDR1 SNHLY and CDR2 FYNNEI. Trimming removed 5 bases from V and 9 bases from J; junction bases left unmatched: 8.

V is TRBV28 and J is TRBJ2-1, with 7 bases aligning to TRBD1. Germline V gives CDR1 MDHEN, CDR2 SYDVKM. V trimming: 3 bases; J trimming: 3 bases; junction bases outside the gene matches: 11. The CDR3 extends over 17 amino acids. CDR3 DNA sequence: TGTGCCAGCAGTTTTTCCCACAACAGGGGTAACTACAATGAGCAGTTCTTC. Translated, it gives CASSFSHNRGNYNEQFF.

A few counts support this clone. DNA for the CDR3: TGTGCCAGCAGCTTGGGGCAGGGTGGGGTCGGAAAACTGTTTTTT. Translated, it gives CASSLGQGGVGKLFF. The chain employs TRBV5-6 and TRBJ1-4; the D gene is possibly TRBD1 (5 bases). V gave up 0 bases and J gave up 10 bases, with 16 bases separating them. This CDR3 region has 15 residues. From germline, CDR1 is SGHDT and CDR2 YYEEEE.

Written as DNA, the CDR3 is TGTGCCAGCAGCCCTACCCCGGGGGGGGCGTCTCCCTATAGCAATCAGCCCCAGCATTTT. Translating it yields CASSPTPGGASPYSNQPQHF. The rearrangement links TRBV7-4 to TRBJ1-5; TRBD1 is a possible D gene (6 bases). The V end was cut by 5 bases, the J end by 0 bases, with 26 bases between. The V gene's germline CDR1 is SGHVT and CDR2 SQSDAQ. The CDR3 has 20 residues.

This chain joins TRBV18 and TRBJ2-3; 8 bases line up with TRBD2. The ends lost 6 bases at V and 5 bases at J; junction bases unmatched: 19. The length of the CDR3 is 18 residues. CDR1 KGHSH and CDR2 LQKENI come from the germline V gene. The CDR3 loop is CASSHQVQAGAPEDTQYF. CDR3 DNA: TGTGCCAGCTCCCACCAGGTCCAAGCGGGAGCCCCGGAAGATACGCAGTATTTT.

This CDR3 is CASSLFLASYEQYF. CDR3 sequence (DNA): TGTGCCAGCAGTTTATTTCTAGCGAGCTACGAGCAGTACTTC. The chain is built from TRBV27 and TRBJ2-7; D is perhaps TRBD2 (6 bases). The CDR3 runs to 14 residues. V was cut by 1 base and J by 3 bases, with 10 bases left in between. The germline V gene has CDR1 MNHEY and CDR2 SMNVEV (reference sequence).